This TCR beta chain was documented in a study of blood T cell repertoires in COVID-19. In the study overall: The samples span acute and convalescent COVID-19 from the United States, Italy and Spain.

In the authors' workflow: Reference gene primers were amplified, and this amplification served to estimate nucleated cell counts. Only in-frame clones appear in the TCRdb table, and some are missing; sequencing was by immunoSEQ multiplex PCR. V, J and clone size were drawn from that table, and D and trimming were deduced from the DNA. The sample lists approximately 200,000 clones; approximately 81% were seen once. Details on this clone: Other nucleotide sequences from this sample produce the same CDR3.

The receptor was derived from an elderly woman with COVID-19, enrolled during active disease. Material for sequencing was peripheral blood.

The CDR3 spells CASSYSGGNTEAFF. CDR3 in DNA: TGTGCCAGCAGTTACTCGGGAGGGAACACTGAAGCTTTCTTT. J is TRBJ1-1 and V is TRBV6-6; D uncertain. Trimming removed 0 bases at V and 1 base at J, with 6 bases between. This CDR3 region has 14 residues. Germline CDR1 MNHNY, CDR2 SVGAGI (reference sequence).